This TCR beta chain was sequenced for a study of blood T cell repertoires in COVID-19. There are 17 residues in the CDR3. With V trimmed by 7 bases and J by 0 bases, 12 bases remained unmatched. The germline CDR1 and CDR2 sequences are LNHDA and SQIVND (reference sequence). Per the study methods: Reference gene primers were amplified, and this amplification served to estimate nucleated cell counts. TCRdb's copy holds only in-frame clones and misses some; the assay was immunoSEQ multiplex PCR. V, J and clone size were drawn from that table, and D and trimming were deduced from the DNA. The sample consists of 270,000 or so clones, roughly 88% of them appearing once.

The J gene is TRBJ1-1, the V gene TRBV19; 9 positions agree with TRBD1. The sequencing input was PBMCs or T cells enriched from blood (not recorded which). The receptor comes from a woman in her forties with acute COVID-19. The CDR3 protein is CASTLGTGTSLNTEAFF. The DNA of the CDR3 is TGTGCCAGTACCCTAGGGACAGGGACTTCCCTGAACACTGAAGCTTTCTTT.